These 6 T cell receptor beta chains share one sample of origin, sequenced in a study of response to subunit inactivated influenza vaccine. One entry per CDR3 protein results from TCRdb running MiXCR on the RT-PCR reads. The sample consists of 550,000 to 650,000 distinct CDR3 sequences, over 9.5% of them appearing once. Specimen: PBMCs from blood, collected on the day of vaccination. These receptors were obtained from a man in his fifties who received an inactivated influenza vaccine.

This clonotype has more than one count but fewer than ten. The V and J genes are TRBV5-4 and TRBJ2-1; 7 nucleotides agree with TRBD2. The J segment lost 6 bases and the V segment lost 0 bases, leaving 6 bases of the junction unmatched. CDR3 length: 15 residues. In germline, CDR1 is SGHNT, CDR2 YYREEE (reference sequence). The CDR3 DNA reads TGTGCCAGCAGCTTGGAAGGACTAGTCTCCAATGAGCAGTTCTTC. Translated, it gives CASSLEGLVSNEQFF.

This clonotype was seen a few times. The V and J genes are TRBV7-9 and TRBJ2-7, with TRBD1 matching 7 bases. The CDR3 contains 15 residues. Germline CDR1 SEHNR, CDR2 FQNEAQ (reference sequence). Trimming removed 3 bases from V and 0 bases from J; junction bases left unmatched: 5. CDR3 sequence reads: CASSLDRRPSYEQYF. In DNA form, the CDR3 reads TGTGCCAGCAGCTTGGACAGGCGGCCCTCCTACGAGCAGTACTTC.

There are a few counts of this clonotype. V gene TRBV6-1 combines with J gene TRBJ1-1; the D is unclear. CDR3 length equals 14 residues. Between the trimmed V and J ends, which lost 4 bases and 2 bases, there was a span of 11 bases. In germline, CDR1 is MNHNS, CDR2 SASEGT. CDR3 loop: CASSAPRPNTEAFF. Written as DNA, the CDR3 is TGTGCCAGCAGTGCCCCCCGGCCTAACACTGAAGCTTTCTTT.

The genes are TRBV28 and TRBJ1-5; no definite D call. Germline loops: CDR1 MDHEN, CDR2 SYDVKM. CDR3 size: 16 residues. Trimming left V 6 bases short and J 0 bases short, with 15 bases between. CDR3 DNA sequence: TGTGCCAGCAGCGTCGGGAACTACAATAGCAATCAGCCCCAGCATTTT. It specifies CASSVGNYNSNQPQHF.

This clonotype showed up just a few times. This chain uses TRBV7-2 with TRBJ2-7; 11 bases are a match to TRBD2. The J segment lost 2 bases and the V segment lost 5 bases, leaving 5 bases of the junction unmatched. Germline CDR1 reads SGHTA; CDR2 reads FQGNSA. The CDR3 loop spans 15 amino acids. DNA for the CDR3: TGTGCCAGCAGCCCGACTAGCGGGGAAACCTACGAGCAGTACTTC. Translated, it gives CASSPTSGETYEQYF.

The chain joins TRBV28 to TRBJ1-2; perhaps TRBD1 as D (6 bases). This CDR3 is 14 amino acids long. Germline V gene data show CDR1 as MDHEN and CDR2 as SYDVKM. Trimming took 4 bases from V and 8 from J, leaving 17 bases between them. CDR3 protein: CASSSALTGSGYTF. The CDR3 bases are TGTGCCAGCAGTTCCGCCCTTACAGGGTCCGGCTACACCTTC.